Shown below are 13 T cell receptor beta chains from a single sample sequenced in a study of cytomegalovirus exposure and HLA in healthy donors. TCRdb's copy holds only in-frame clones and misses some; the assay was immunoSEQ multiplex PCR. The table lists some 170,000 clones, 84% of them singletons. The sample comprised PBMCs. The source is a young man in good health and CMV-seropositive.

This chain connects TRBV5-5 to TRBJ2-7, with a tentative D call TRBD2 (6 bases). The CDR3 sequence is 16 residues long. The ends were cut back, 5 bases at V and 0 bases at J, with 18 bases in the middle. CDR1 SGHKS and CDR2 YYEKEE come from the germline V gene (reference sequence). Here the CDR3 reads CASSRGGGTLSYEQYF. Here the CDR3 DNA reads TGTGCCAGCAGTCGCGGCGGCGGGACTCTCTCCTACGAGCAGTACTTC. The full variable domain, in which reference TRBV5-5 and TRBJ2-7 provide the parts outside the CDR3, is DAGVTQSPTHLIKTRGQQVTLRCSPISGHKSVSWYQQVLGQGPQFIFQYYEKEERGRGNFPDRFSARQFPNYSSELNVNALLLGDSALYLCASSRGGGTLSYEQYFGPGTRLTVT.

The chain recombines TRBV6-1 with TRBJ1-2; 8 bases are a match to TRBD1. Per germline, CDR1 MNHNS and CDR2 SASEGT. The V and J ends lost 6 bases and 4 bases, in that order; junction bases with no gene match: 7. The CDR3 has 14 residues. CDR3 nucleotide sequence: TGTGCCAGCAGGAAGGGACAGGACCTCTATGGCTACACCTTC. Amino acid sequence: CASRKGQDLYGYTF.

The rearrangement joins TRBV6-1 to TRBJ2-2; TRBD1 might be the D (5 bases). This CDR3 spans 15 amino acids. Deletions cut 2 bases from V and 8 bases from J, with 15 bases between. CDR1 and CDR2 (germline): MNHNS, SASEGT. The CDR3 sequence is CASSEFVDKGGELFF. Here the CDR3 DNA reads TGTGCCAGCAGTGAATTTGTGGACAAGGGTGGGGAGCTGTTTTTT.

CDR3 in DNA: TGTGCCAGCAGTCCCGACTGGACAGGCAGCTATAATTCACCCCTCCACTTT. This gives the protein CASSPDWTGSYNSPLHF. This sequence joins TRBV28 and TRBJ1-6; 7 bases align to TRBD1. Trimming removed 5 bases from V and 3 bases from J; junction bases left unmatched: 10. The CDR3 is 17 residues long. From germline, CDR1 is MDHEN and CDR2 SYDVKM.

This clone was detected a few times. The chain uses TRBV6-5 and TRBJ1-1, with unresolved D. The CDR3 is made up of 13 amino acids. Looked up from germline, CDR1 is MNHEY and CDR2 is SVGAGI. The V and J ends lost 7 bases and 6 bases respectively, with 15 bases between them. The CDR3 DNA is TGTGCCAGCACCCTTACCCCCGGGGCTGAAGCTTTCTTT. It translates to CASTLTPGAEAFF.

The chain couples TRBV5-1 to TRBJ2-3, with TRBD2 matching 10 bases. V lost 2 bases to trimming and J lost 1 base; unmatched junction nucleotides: 1. The germline CDR1 and CDR2 sequences are SGHRS and YFSETQ. The CDR3 is 15 amino acids. The CDR3 spells CASSFLAGGTDTQYF. The DNA of the CDR3 is TGCGCCAGCAGCTTCCTAGCGGGGGGCACAGATACGCAGTATTTT.

This clone appeared a single time. V and J are TRBV6-6 and TRBJ2-5; 7 bases agree with TRBD1. Trimming at V came to 6 bases and at J to 5 bases, leaving 6 bases not matched to a gene. Germline assignment: CDR1 MNHNY and CDR2 SVGAGI (reference sequence). The CDR3 is 13 amino acids. The DNA for the CDR3 is TGTGCCAGCAGCCAACAGGGGCTGGAGACCCAGTACTTC. Its protein product is CASSQQGLETQYF.

The rearrangement links TRBV4-3 to TRBJ1-2; 7 positions match TRBD1. J was trimmed by 5 bases and V by 0 bases; bases with no gene match: 12. The CDR3 length is 17 residues. The germline gives CDR1 LGHNA, CDR2 YSLEER. Written as DNA, the CDR3 is TGCGCCAGCAGCCAAGATCTTAACAAGGGGGCGAGGTATGGCTACACCTTC. Translation: CASSQDLNKGARYGYTF.

The genes are TRBV19 and TRBJ1-5; D unclear. Germline CDR1 reads LNHDA; CDR2 reads SQIVND (reference sequence). V was pared by 5 bases and J by 0 bases, with 11 bases between. The CDR3 is 15 residues long. Written as DNA, the CDR3 is TGTGCCAGTAGTGTTGAACAGTTTAGCAATCAGCCCCAGCATTTT. Protein sequence: CASSVEQFSNQPQHF.

In nucleotides, the CDR3 is TGTGCCAGCTCACCATGGCAGGGTGCGAACACCGGGGAGCTGTTTTTT. As protein: CASSPWQGANTGELFF. V and J are TRBV18 and TRBJ2-2; possibly TRBD1 for D (5 bases). This CDR3 spans 16 amino acids. CDR1 is KGHSH and CDR2 is LQKENI in the germline V gene. V shed 2 bases and J shed 0 bases, with 10 bases lying between them.

This chain links TRBV7-9 with TRBJ2-6; 8 bases match TRBD1. This CDR3 is built from 17 residues. Germline V gene data show CDR1 as SEHNR and CDR2 as FQNEAQ (reference sequence). The V gene end was trimmed by 5 bases and the J gene end by 2 bases; junction bases not matched to a gene: 8. The CDR3 DNA reads as TGTGCCAGCAGCACTAGAGCAGGGGGCGCTGGGGCCAACGTCCTGACTTTC. Amino acids: CASSTRAGGAGANVLTF.

The CDR3, as DNA: TGTGCCAGCATGGAGGGTTATGATGAGCAGTTCTTC. Translated: CASMEGYDEQFF. V usage is TRBV28 and J usage is TRBJ2-1; D is possibly TRBD2 (6 bases). V lost 7 bases and J 8 bases, leaving 12 bases between the germline ends. The CDR3 runs to 12 residues. The germline V gene has CDR1 MDHEN and CDR2 SYDVKM.

The J gene is TRBJ2-1, the V gene TRBV4-1; 7 nucleotides agree with TRBD1. The CDR3 has 14 amino acids. The V segment lost 1 base and the J segment 8 bases; nucleotides outside the gene matches: 5. Germline V CDR1 and CDR2: MGHRA, YSYEKL. The CDR3 loop reads CASSQGVTGYEQFF. CDR3 nucleotide sequence: TGCGCCAGCAGCCAAGGGGTGACAGGGTATGAGCAGTTCTTC.